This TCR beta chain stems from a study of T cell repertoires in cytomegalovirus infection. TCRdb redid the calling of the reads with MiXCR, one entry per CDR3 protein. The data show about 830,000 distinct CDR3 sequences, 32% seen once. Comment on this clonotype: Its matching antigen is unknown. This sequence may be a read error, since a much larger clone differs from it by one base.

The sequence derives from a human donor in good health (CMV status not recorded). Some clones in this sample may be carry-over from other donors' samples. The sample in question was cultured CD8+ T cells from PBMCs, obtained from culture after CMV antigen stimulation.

The DNA of the CDR3 is TGTGCCAGCAGCTCCCTGACGAAAGAGCAGTACTTC. Protein: CASSSLTKEQYF. V and J are TRBV7-6 and TRBJ2-7; D call uncertain. This CDR3 has 12 amino acids. Looked up from germline, CDR1 is SGHVS and CDR2 is FNYEAQ. Deletions cut 4 bases from V and 7 bases from J, with 11 bases between.